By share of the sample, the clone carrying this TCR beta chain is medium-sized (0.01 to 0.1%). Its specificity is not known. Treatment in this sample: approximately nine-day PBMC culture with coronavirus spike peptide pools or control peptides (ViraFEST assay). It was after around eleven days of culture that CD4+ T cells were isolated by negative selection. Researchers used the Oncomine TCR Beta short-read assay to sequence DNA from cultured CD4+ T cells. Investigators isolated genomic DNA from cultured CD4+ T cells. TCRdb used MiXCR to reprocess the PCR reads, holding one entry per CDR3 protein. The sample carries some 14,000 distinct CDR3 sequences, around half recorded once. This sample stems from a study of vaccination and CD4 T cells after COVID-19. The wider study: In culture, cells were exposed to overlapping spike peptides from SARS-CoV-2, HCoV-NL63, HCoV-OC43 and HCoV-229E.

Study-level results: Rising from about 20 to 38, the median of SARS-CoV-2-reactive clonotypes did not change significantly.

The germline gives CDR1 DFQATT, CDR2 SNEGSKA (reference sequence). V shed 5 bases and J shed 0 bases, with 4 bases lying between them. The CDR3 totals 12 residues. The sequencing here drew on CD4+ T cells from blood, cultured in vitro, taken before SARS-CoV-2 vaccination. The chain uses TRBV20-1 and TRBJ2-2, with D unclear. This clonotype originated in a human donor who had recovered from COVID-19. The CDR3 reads CSAATNTGELFF. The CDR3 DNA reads TGCAGTGCTGCTACGAACACCGGGGAGCTGTTTTTT.